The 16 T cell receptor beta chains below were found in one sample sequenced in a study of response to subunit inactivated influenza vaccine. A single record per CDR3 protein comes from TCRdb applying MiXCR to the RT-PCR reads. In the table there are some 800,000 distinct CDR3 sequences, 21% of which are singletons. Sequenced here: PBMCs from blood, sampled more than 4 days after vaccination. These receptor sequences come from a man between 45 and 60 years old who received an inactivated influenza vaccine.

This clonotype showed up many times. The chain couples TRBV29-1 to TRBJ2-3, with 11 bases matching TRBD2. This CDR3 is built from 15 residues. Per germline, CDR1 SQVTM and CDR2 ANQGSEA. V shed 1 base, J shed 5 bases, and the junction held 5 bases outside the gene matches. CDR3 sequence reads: CSVEGLAGGIDTQYF. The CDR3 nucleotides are TGCAGCGTTGAAGGGCTAGCGGGAGGAATAGATACGCAGTATTTT.

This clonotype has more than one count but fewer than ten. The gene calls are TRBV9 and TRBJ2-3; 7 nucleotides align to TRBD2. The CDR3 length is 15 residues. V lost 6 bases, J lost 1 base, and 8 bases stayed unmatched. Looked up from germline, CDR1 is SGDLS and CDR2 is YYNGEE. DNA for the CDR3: TGTGCCAGCACCTTACGGGACTATCGCACAGATACGCAGTATTTT. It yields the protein CASTLRDYRTDTQYF.

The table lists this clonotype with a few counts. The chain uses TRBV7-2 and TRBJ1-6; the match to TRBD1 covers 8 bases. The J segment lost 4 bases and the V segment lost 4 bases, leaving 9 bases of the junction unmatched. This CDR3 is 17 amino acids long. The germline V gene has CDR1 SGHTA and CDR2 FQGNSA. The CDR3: CASSSQVTGAYNSPLHF. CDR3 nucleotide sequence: TGTGCCAGCAGCTCGCAAGTGACAGGGGCTTATAATTCACCCCTCCACTTT.

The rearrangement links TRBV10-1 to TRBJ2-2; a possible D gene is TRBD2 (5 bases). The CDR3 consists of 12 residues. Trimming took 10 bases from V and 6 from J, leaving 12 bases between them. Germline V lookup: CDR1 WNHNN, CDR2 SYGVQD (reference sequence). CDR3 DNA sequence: TGCGCCACGCGGGCTAATGCCGGGGAGCTGTTTTTT. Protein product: CATRANAGELFF.

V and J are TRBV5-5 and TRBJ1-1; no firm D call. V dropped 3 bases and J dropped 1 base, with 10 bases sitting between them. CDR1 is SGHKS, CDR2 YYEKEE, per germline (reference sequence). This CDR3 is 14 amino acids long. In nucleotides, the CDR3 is TGTGCCAGCAGCTGGAGAAACCGGAACACTGAAGCTTTCTTT. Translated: CASSWRNRNTEAFF.

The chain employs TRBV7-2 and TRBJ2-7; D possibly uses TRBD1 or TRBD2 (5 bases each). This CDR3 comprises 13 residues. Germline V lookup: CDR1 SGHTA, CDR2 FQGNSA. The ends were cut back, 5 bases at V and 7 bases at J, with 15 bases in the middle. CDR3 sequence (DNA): TGTGCCAGCAGCGGGGACCGTGTTTCGGAGCAGTACTTC. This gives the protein CASSGDRVSEQYF. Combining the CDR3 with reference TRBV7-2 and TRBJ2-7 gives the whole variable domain GAGVSQSPSNKVTEKGKDVELRCDPISGHTALYWYRQSLGQGLEFLIYFQGNSAPDKSGLPSDRFSAERTGGSVSTLTIQRTQQEDSAVYLCASSGDRVSEQYFGPGTRLTVT.

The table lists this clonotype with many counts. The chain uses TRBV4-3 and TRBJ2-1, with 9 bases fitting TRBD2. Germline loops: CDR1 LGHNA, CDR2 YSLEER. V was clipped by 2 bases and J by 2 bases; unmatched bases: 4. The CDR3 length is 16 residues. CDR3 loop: CASSQSLAGTYNEQFF. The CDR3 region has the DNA TGCGCCAGCAGCCAAAGCCTAGCGGGAACCTACAATGAGCAGTTCTTC.

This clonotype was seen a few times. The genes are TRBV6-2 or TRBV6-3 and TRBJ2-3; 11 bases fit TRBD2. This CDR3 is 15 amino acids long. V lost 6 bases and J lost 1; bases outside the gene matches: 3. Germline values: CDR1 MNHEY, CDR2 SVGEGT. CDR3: CASRPLAGGTDTQYF. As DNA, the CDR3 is TGTGCCAGCAGGCCACTAGCGGGAGGCACAGATACGCAGTATTTT.

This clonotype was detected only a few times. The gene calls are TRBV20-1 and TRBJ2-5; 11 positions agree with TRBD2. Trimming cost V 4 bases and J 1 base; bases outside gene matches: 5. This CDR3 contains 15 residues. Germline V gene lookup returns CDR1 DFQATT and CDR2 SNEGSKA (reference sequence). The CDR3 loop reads CSAKPGTSGQETQYF. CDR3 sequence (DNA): TGCAGTGCTAAGCCCGGGACTAGCGGCCAAGAGACCCAGTACTTC.

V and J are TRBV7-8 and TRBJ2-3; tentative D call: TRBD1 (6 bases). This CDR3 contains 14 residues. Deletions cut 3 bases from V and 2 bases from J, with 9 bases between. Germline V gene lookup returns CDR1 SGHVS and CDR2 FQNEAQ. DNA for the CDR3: TGTGCCAGCAGCTTGAACAGGGCCACAGATACGCAGTATTTT. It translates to CASSLNRATDTQYF.

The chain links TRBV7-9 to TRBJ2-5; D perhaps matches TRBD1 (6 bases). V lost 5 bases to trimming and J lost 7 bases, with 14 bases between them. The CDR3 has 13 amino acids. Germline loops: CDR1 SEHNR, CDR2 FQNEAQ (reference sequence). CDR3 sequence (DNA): TGTGCCAGCAGCCCACAGGGATTTGGGACCCAGTACTTC. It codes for CASSPQGFGTQYF.

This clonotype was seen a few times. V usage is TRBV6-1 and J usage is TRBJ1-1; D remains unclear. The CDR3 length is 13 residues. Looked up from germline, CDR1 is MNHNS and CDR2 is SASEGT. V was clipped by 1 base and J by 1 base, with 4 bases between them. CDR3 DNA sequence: TGTGCCAGCAGTGAAGTGGAGAACACTGAAGCTTTCTTT. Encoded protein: CASSEVENTEAFF.

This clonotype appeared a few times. CDR3 in amino acids: CASSLTSDFPYEQYF. The CDR3 DNA follows: TGTGCCAGCAGCTTAACGAGCGATTTCCCCTACGAGCAGTACTTC. This chain links TRBV7-2 with TRBJ2-7; D unclear. Germline V gives CDR1 SGHTA, CDR2 FQGNSA. V lost 2 bases to trimming and J lost 2 bases, with 13 bases between them. The CDR3 contains 15 residues.

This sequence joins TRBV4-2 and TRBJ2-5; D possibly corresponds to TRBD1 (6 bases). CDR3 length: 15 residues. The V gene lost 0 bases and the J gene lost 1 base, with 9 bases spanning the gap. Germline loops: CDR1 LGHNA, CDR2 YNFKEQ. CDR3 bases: TGTGCCAGCAGCCAAGATTGGACAGCCCAAGAGACCCAGTACTTC. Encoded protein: CASSQDWTAQETQYF.

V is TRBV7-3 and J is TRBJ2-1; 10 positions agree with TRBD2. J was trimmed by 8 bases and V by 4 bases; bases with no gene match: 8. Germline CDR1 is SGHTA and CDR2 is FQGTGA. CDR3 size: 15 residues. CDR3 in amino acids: CASSSYLAGAHEQFF. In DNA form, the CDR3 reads TGTGCCAGCAGCTCCTACCTAGCGGGAGCTCATGAGCAGTTCTTC.

The DNA for the CDR3 is TGTGCCAGCAGCTTAACTCCGCTGACTAGCGGTAACAATGAGCAGTTCTTC. Translation gives CASSLTPLTSGNNEQFF. The chain joins TRBV7-2 to TRBJ2-1, with TRBD2 identical over 9 bases. This CDR3 has 17 residues. Trimming took 2 bases from V and 5 from J; bases not matched to a gene: 10. The germline gives CDR1 SGHTA, CDR2 FQGNSA.